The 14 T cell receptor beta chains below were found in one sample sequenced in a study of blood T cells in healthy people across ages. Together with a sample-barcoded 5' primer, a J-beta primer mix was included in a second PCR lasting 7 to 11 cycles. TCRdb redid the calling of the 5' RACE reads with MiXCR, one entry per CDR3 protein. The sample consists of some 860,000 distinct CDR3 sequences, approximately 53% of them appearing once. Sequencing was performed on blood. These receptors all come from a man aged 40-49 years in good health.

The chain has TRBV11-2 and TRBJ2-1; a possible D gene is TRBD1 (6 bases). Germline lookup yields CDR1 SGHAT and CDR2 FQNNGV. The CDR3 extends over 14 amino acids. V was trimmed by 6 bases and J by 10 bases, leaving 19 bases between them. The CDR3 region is CASSTMGQGREQFF. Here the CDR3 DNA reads TGTGCCAGCAGTACAATGGGGCAGGGGCGGGAGCAGTTCTTC. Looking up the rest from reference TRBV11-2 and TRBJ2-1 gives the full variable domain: EAGVAQSPRYKIIEKRQSVAFWCNPISGHATLYWYQQILGQGPKLLIQFQNNGVVDDSQLPKDRFSAERLKGVDSTLKIQPAKLEDSAVYLCASSTMGQGREQFFGPGTRLTVL.

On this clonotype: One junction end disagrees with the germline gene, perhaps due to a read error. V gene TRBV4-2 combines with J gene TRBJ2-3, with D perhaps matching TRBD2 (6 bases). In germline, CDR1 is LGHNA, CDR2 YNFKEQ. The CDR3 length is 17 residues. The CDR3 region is CASSQEGAGTRTDTRYF. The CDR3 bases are TGTGCCAGCAGCCAAGAAGGCGCGGGGACCCGCACAGATACGCGGTATTTT.

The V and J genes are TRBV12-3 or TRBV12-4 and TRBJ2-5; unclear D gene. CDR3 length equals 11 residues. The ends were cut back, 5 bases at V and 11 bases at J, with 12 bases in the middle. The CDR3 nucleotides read TGTGCCAGCAGTCCTATGGGTGAGCAGTACTTC. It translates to CASSPMGEQYF.

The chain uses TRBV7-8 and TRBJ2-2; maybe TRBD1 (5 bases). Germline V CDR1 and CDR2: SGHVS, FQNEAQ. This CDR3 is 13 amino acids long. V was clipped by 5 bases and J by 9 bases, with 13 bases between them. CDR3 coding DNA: TGTGCCAGCAGCCCGCAGGGTCCATGGGAGCTGTTTTTT. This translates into CASSPQGPWELFF.

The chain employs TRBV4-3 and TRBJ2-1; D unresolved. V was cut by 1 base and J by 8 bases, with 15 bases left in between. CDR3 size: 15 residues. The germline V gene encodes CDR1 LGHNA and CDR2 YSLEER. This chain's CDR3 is CASSQGIRMVDEQFF. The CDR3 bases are TGCGCCAGCAGCCAAGGAATTAGAATGGTCGATGAGCAGTTCTTC.

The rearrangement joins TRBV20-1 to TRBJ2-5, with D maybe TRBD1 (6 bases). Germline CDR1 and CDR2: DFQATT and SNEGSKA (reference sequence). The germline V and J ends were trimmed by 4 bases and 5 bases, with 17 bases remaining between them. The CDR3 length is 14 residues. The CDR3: CSATGQSPVETQYF. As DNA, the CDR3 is TGCAGTGCTACAGGACAGTCTCCGGTGGAGACCCAGTACTTC.

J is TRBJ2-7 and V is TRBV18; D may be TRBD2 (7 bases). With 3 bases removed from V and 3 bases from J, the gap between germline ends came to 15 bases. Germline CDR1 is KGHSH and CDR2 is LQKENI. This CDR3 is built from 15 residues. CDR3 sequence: CASSPTGGAYYEQYF. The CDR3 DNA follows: TGTGCCAGCTCACCTACGGGGGGCGCTTACTACGAGCAGTACTTC.

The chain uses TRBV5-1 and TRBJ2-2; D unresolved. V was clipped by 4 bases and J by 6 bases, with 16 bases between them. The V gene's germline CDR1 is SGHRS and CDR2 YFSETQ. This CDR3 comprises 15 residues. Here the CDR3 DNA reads TGCGCCAGCAGCCCGACCGATAGTGGGGCCGGGGAGCTGTTTTTT. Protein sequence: CASSPTDSGAGELFF.

The CDR3 loop reads CASRRGIPYEQYF. The CDR3, as DNA: TGCGCCAGCCGTAGGGGTATCCCCTACGAGCAGTACTTC. The genes are TRBV10-2 and TRBJ2-7; D might be TRBD1 (5 bases). Germline V gives CDR1 WSHSY, CDR2 SAAADI. This CDR3 spans 13 amino acids. Deletions cut 8 bases from V and 2 bases from J, with 13 bases between.

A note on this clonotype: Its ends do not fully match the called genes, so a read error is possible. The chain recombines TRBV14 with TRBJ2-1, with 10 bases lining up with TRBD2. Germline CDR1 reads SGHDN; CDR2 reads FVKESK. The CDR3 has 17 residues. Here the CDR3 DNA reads TGTGCCAGCAGCCAAGGGACTAGCGGCCGAATGATGAATGAGCGGTTCTTC. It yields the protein CASSQGTSGRMMNERFF.

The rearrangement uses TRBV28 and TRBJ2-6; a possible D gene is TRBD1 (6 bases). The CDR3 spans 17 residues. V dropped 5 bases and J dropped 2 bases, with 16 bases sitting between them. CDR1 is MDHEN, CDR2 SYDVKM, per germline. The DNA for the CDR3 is TGTGCCAGCAGTCCCTACCTAACAGGGACTGGGGCCAACGTCCTGACTTTC. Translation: CASSPYLTGTGANVLTF.

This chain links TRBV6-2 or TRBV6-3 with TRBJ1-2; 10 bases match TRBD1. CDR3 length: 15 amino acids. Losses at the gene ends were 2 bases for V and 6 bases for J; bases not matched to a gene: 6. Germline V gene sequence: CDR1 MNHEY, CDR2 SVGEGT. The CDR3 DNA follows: TGTGCCAGCAGTTACCTAAGACAGGGGGCTCATGGCTACACCTTC. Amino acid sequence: CASSYLRQGAHGYTF.

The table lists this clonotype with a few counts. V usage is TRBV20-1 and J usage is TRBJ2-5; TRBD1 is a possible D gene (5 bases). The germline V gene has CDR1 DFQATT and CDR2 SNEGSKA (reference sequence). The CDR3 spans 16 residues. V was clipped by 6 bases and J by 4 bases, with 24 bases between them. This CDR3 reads CSASPVVQETPETQYF. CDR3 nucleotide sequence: TGCAGTGCCAGCCCTGTAGTACAGGAGACACCAGAGACCCAGTACTTC.

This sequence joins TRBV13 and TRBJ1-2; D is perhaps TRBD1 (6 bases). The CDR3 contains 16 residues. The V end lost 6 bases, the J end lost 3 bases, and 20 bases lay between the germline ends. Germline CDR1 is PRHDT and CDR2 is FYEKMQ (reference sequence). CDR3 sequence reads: CASSNSTDQGYYGYTF. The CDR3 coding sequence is TGTGCCAGCAGTAACAGTACCGATCAGGGGTACTATGGCTACACCTTC.